The 29 T cell receptor beta chains listed next were all sequenced from one sample in a study of blood T cells in healthy people across ages. Primed by a sample-barcoded 5' primer and a J-beta primer mix, a second PCR proceeded for 7 to 11 cycles. TCRdb re-derived calls from the 5' RACE reads in MiXCR, one entry per CDR3 protein. Among about 700,000 distinct CDR3 sequences, approximately 30% were seen once, and the ten largest hold 15% to 19%. Input material: blood. The source is a woman over 75 in good health.

The chain carries TRBV13 and TRBJ1-3; D gene unclear. The CDR3 runs to 16 residues. Trimming left V 4 bases short and J 2 bases short, with 15 bases between. Per germline, CDR1 PRHDT and CDR2 FYEKMQ (reference sequence). CDR3 sequence (DNA): TGTGCCAGCAGCTCCCGGGATCTTCCAACTGGAAACACCATATATTTT. Translating it yields CASSSRDLPTGNTIYF.

V usage is TRBV27 and J usage is TRBJ2-5; TRBD2 agrees at 9 bases. The J call may be wrong; the DNA end is better matched by TRBJ2-7. The length of the CDR3 is 14 residues. CDR1 and CDR2 (germline): MNHEY, SMNVEV (reference sequence). CDR3 DNA: TGTGCCAGCAGTTCTGAGGCTAGCGGGGCCGAGCAGTACTTC. This translates into CASSSEASGAEQYF.

Many counts were recorded for this clonotype. The chain combines TRBV6-2 or TRBV6-3 with TRBJ2-1; D is possibly TRBD1 or TRBD2 (5 bases each). The germline V gene encodes CDR1 MNHEY and CDR2 SVGEGT. The CDR3 is made up of 15 amino acids. Trimming took off 7 bases at V and 3 bases at J, with 16 bases between the two ends. The chain's CDR3 is CASKETGAYYNEQFF. The CDR3 coding sequence is TGTGCCAGCAAGGAAACCGGGGCCTACTACAATGAGCAGTTCTTC.

The V gene is TRBV5-5, the J gene TRBJ2-1, with 8 bases that match TRBD1. Trimming took 2 bases from V and 10 from J; bases not matched to a gene: 11. This CDR3 is built from 15 residues. Per germline, CDR1 SGHKS and CDR2 YYEKEE (reference sequence). CDR3 nucleotide sequence: TGTGCCAGCAGCTTCTCGGACAGGGTGGACTACGAGCAGTTCTTC. Encoded protein: CASSFSDRVDYEQFF.

The chain is built from TRBV7-6 and TRBJ2-7; the match to TRBD1 covers 11 bases. The closer fit of TRBJ2-5 to the DNA end suggests the J call may be wrong. Germline V gives CDR1 SGHVS, CDR2 FNYEAQ. This CDR3 comprises 16 residues. The CDR3 DNA sequence: TGTGCCAGCAGCCCGGACAGGGGGCGGTTTTGGGAGACCCAGTACTTC. It encodes CASSPDRGRFWETQYF.

Ten or more counts support this clonotype. The V and J genes are TRBV5-1 and TRBJ1-1, with 7 bases matching TRBD1. Germline V gives CDR1 SGHRS, CDR2 YFSETQ. The trim removed 4 bases at V and 1 base at J, leaving 10 bases unmatched. The CDR3 is made up of 16 amino acids. DNA of the CDR3: TGCGCCAGCAGCCGCAACAGGGGCGAGGGGAACACTGAAGCTTTCTTT. This sequence encodes CASSRNRGEGNTEAFF.

The sample holds many counts of this clonotype. V is TRBV20-1 and J is TRBJ1-5, with 7 positions matching TRBD1. This CDR3 contains 15 residues. Germline-derived CDR1 and CDR2 are DFQATT and SNEGSKA (reference sequence). Trimming took 2 bases from V and 13 from J; bases not matched to a gene: 17. The CDR3 reads CSARSPGTAGLTQHF. CDR3 DNA sequence: TGCAGTGCTAGAAGCCCCGGGACAGCAGGTTTAACACAGCATTTT.

As regards this clonotype: Since a much larger clone is just one base distant, this may be a read error. The V call is TRBV5-1, the J call TRBJ2-1; 12 bases line up with TRBD1. This CDR3 is 15 amino acids long. CDR1 and CDR2 from the germline V gene are SGHRS and YFSETQ. J was trimmed by 8 bases and V by 7 bases; bases with no gene match: 10. CDR3 coding DNA: TGCGCCAGCGCGTTGGGACAGGGGGCGGGGGATGAGCAGTTCTTC. As protein: CASALGQGAGDEQFF.

The gene calls are TRBV19 and TRBJ1-2; D remains ambiguous. CDR1 LNHDA and CDR2 SQIVND come from the germline V gene (reference sequence). The CDR3 contains 14 residues. With 0 bases removed from V and 4 bases from J, the gap between germline ends came to 9 bases. CDR3 sequence (DNA): TGTGCCAGTAGTATAGATGCCGGATCCTATGGCTACACCTTC. Protein product: CASSIDAGSYGYTF.

This clonotype was recorded many times. The DNA of the CDR3 is TGTGCCAGCAGCCTGGGACAGGGGTTCACGGGCGAGCAGTACTTC. As protein: CASSLGQGFTGEQYF. The J gene is TRBJ2-7, the V gene TRBV7-9, with 10 bases identical to TRBD1. Germline loops: CDR1 SEHNR, CDR2 FQNEAQ (reference sequence). With 5 bases clipped from V and 6 bases from J, the junction kept 10 bases outside the gene matches. The CDR3 has 15 residues.

This clonotype was detected many times. The V gene is TRBV6-1, the J gene TRBJ1-1, with unresolved D. V lost 5 bases, J lost 5 bases, and 15 bases lay in between. The CDR3 spans 14 residues. Germline V lookup: CDR1 MNHNS, CDR2 SASEGT. The CDR3 reads CASSLEVEGTEAFF. As DNA, the CDR3 is TGTGCCAGCAGTCTGGAGGTTGAGGGAACTGAAGCTTTCTTT.

The chain combines TRBV20-1 with TRBJ2-1; D is uncertain. The CDR3 covers 11 residues. Germline V gives CDR1 DFQATT, CDR2 SNEGSKA (reference sequence). V was pared by 3 bases and J by 8 bases, with 8 bases between. The chain's CDR3 is CSASTQYEQFF. Written as DNA, the CDR3 is TGCAGTGCTAGTACCCAGTATGAGCAGTTCTTC.

This clonotype was counted only a few times. The chain employs TRBV7-3 and TRBJ1-2, with 9 bases aligning to TRBD1. This CDR3 spans 16 amino acids. With V trimmed by 5 bases and J by 8 bases, 15 bases remained unmatched. Germline V gives CDR1 SGHTA, CDR2 FQGTGA. The CDR3 coding sequence is TGTGCCAGCAGCCTAGGGACAGGGAGGTTTGCTGCGGGCTACACCTTC. This sequence encodes CASSLGTGRFAAGYTF.

The V call is TRBV7-2, the J call TRBJ1-2, with D hard to call. CDR1 and CDR2 from the germline V gene are SGHTA and FQGNSA. The CDR3 spans 14 residues. Trimming took 4 bases from V and 4 from J, leaving 13 bases between them. DNA for the CDR3: TGTGCCAGCAGCTATCCGGGCGTCGCCTATGGCTACACCTTC. Translated: CASSYPGVAYGYTF.

This clonotype showed up many times. The rearrangement joins TRBV2 to TRBJ2-1, with unresolved D. V was pared by 1 base and J by 7 bases, with 26 bases between. Per germline, CDR1 SNHLY and CDR2 FYNNEI. This CDR3 comprises 19 residues. The CDR3, as DNA: TGTGCCAGCAGTGAAGATGCGAGGCGCATCGCCCCTAGGAGTAATGAGCAGTTCTTC. Its protein product is CASSEDARRIAPRSNEQFF.

The chain uses TRBV20-1 and TRBJ2-7; D is possibly TRBD1 (6 bases). Per germline, CDR1 DFQATT and CDR2 SNEGSKA (reference sequence). The CDR3 length is 12 residues. The germline V and J ends were trimmed by 6 bases and 1 base, with 10 bases remaining between them. CDR3 amino acids: CSAGQLSYEQYF. For the CDR3, the DNA is TGCAGTGCCGGACAGTTATCCTACGAGCAGTACTTC.

CDR3 loop: CASSNRGTIYNEQFF. As DNA, the CDR3 is TGTGCCAGCAGCAACAGGGGAACCATCTACAATGAGCAGTTCTTC. This chain connects TRBV3-1 to TRBJ2-1, with 7 nucleotides matching TRBD1. V lost 5 bases, J lost 3 bases, and 7 bases stayed unmatched. This CDR3 region has 15 residues. Germline loops: CDR1 LGHDT, CDR2 YNNKEL (reference sequence).

J is TRBJ2-5 and V is TRBV20-1, with D tentatively TRBD2 (6 bases). V was pared by 5 bases and J by 2 bases, with 21 bases between. This CDR3 has 16 amino acids. Germline V gene lookup returns CDR1 DFQATT and CDR2 SNEGSKA (reference sequence). In nucleotides, the CDR3 is TGCAGTGCTGGCCTCTCAGGAGGGACTGTTCAAGAGACCCAGTACTTC. As protein: CSAGLSGGTVQETQYF.

This rearrangement joins TRBV11-1 to TRBJ1-6, with D hard to call. The germline CDR1 and CDR2 sequences are SGHAT and FQDESV (reference sequence). Trimming stripped 4 bases from V and 5 bases from J, with 15 bases between. The CDR3 extends over 16 amino acids. In nucleotides, the CDR3 is TGTGCCAGCAGCTCTTACGGATTCGCGAATAATTCACCCCTCCACTTT. Translated: CASSSYGFANNSPLHF.

The chain joins TRBV21-1 to TRBJ1-2. TRBV21-1 is a pseudogene segment. CDR3 size: 17 residues. In nucleotides, the CDR3 is TGTGCCAGCAGCAAACGCGCGGCACCTGGTAATAACTATGGCTACACCTTC. Residues: CASSKRAAPGNNYGYTF.

Comments on this clonotype: This clone may be a read error of a much larger clone one base away. The chain is built from TRBV11-3 and TRBJ2-1; TRBD2 matches 13 bases. Germline CDR1 and CDR2: SGHNT and YENEEA. CDR3 length: 16 residues. V lost 7 bases, J lost 4 bases, and 7 bases stayed unmatched. CDR3 residues: CASNSGLAGVYNEQFF. The CDR3 DNA reads as TGTGCCAGCAACTCAGGACTAGCGGGGGTGTACAATGAGCAGTTCTTC. The variable domain in full, with the rest retrieved from reference TRBV11-3 and TRBJ2-1, is EAGVVQSPRYKIIEKKQPVAFWCNPISGHNTLYWYLQNLGQGPELLIRYENEEAVDDSQLPKDRFSAERLKGVDSTLKIQPAELGDSAVYLCASNSGLAGVYNEQFFGPGTRLTVL.

The V call is TRBV7-9, the J call TRBJ2-1; the D is unclear. Germline V gene data show CDR1 as SEHNR and CDR2 as FQNEAQ (reference sequence). V lost 8 bases to trimming and J lost 4 bases, with 9 bases between them. The CDR3 has 12 residues. CDR3 sequence reads: CASFIGYNEQFF. The CDR3, as DNA: TGTGCCAGCTTTATTGGGTACAATGAGCAGTTCTTC.

The rearrangement uses TRBV20-1 and TRBJ2-5; D tentatively reads TRBD1 or TRBD2 (7 bases each). Germline CDR1 is DFQATT and CDR2 is SNEGSKA (reference sequence). With 6 bases removed from V and 1 base from J, the gap between germline ends came to 15 bases. This CDR3 has 14 amino acids. The CDR3 loop reads CSALQGGGQETQYF. Here the CDR3 DNA reads TGCAGTGCCCTTCAGGGGGGGGGCCAAGAGACCCAGTACTTC.

The CDR3, as DNA: TGTGCCAGCACCCCCGGACAAATGAACACTGAAGCTTTCTTT. Translated, it gives CASTPGQMNTEAFF. The chain joins TRBV7-9 to TRBJ1-1, with a weak D call TRBD1 (5 bases). Between the trimmed V and J ends, which lost 7 bases and 0 bases, there was a span of 12 bases. The CDR3 length is 14 residues. The germline CDR1 and CDR2 sequences are SEHNR and FQNEAQ (reference sequence).

Ten or more counts support this clonotype. V is TRBV28 and J is TRBJ2-7; the match to TRBD1 covers 11 bases. The V gene end was trimmed by 6 bases and the J gene end by 2 bases; junction bases not matched to a gene: 15. Germline CDR1 is MDHEN and CDR2 is SYDVKM. The CDR3 spans 18 residues. The CDR3 reads CASRNRDRGSNSPYEQYF. The DNA for the CDR3 is TGTGCCAGCAGAAACCGGGACAGGGGGTCCAATTCCCCCTACGAGCAGTACTTC.

This clonotype appeared many times. The chain recombines TRBV5-4 with TRBJ2-7, with 8 bases aligning to TRBD2. V was clipped by 4 bases and J by 3 bases; unmatched bases: 12. Germline V gene sequence: CDR1 SGHNT, CDR2 YYREEE (reference sequence). There are 16 residues in the CDR3. CDR3 protein: CASSLGGLAGRYEQYF. Written as DNA, the CDR3 is TGTGCCAGCAGCCTTGGGGGGTTAGCGGGGCGCTACGAGCAGTACTTC.

This clonotype appeared many times. The CDR3 region is CASSLSQGGGYTF. CDR3 bases: TGTGCCAGCAGCTTAAGTCAGGGAGGTGGCTACACCTTC. The chain joins TRBV7-2 to TRBJ1-2; perhaps TRBD1 as D (5 bases). This CDR3 has 13 residues. The germline V and J ends were trimmed by 2 bases and 7 bases, with 11 bases remaining between them. CDR1 and CDR2 (germline): SGHTA, FQGNSA.

Worth noting for this clonotype: A much bigger clone sits one base away, suggesting this may be a read error. The chain recombines TRBV6-6 with TRBJ2-1; 8 nucleotides line up with TRBD2. V was pared by 10 bases and J by 3 bases, with 8 bases of the junction left unmatched. CDR1 is MNHNY, CDR2 SVGAGI, per germline (reference sequence). This CDR3 is built from 14 residues. CDR3 sequence: CAICRGGIYNEQFF. CDR3 sequence (DNA): TGTGCCATCTGCCGCGGGGGGATCTACAATGAGCAGTTCTTC.

As for this clonotype: This may be a read error: a much more frequent sequence differs by one nucleotide. This rearrangement joins TRBV4-1 to TRBJ2-3; D is undetermined. There are 15 residues in the CDR3. From germline, CDR1 is MGHRA and CDR2 YSYEKL. CDR3 region: CASSQEGYGTDTRYF. The CDR3 DNA reads TGCGCCAGCAGCCAAGAAGGGTACGGCACAGATACGCGGTATTTT.